Shown below are 4 T cell receptor beta chains from a single sample sequenced in a study of a mutant IDH1 vaccine in newly diagnosed glioma. Sequenced by immunoSEQ multiplex PCR; TCRdb stores in-frame clones only, minus some. The sample has fewer than 45,000 clones; 65% to 80% are singletons. Documented time point: week 23, last vaccination. Each dose delivered 300 ug of mutant IDH1 20-mer peptide subcutaneously with imiquimod. These receptors' targets are unknown. The sample here was PBMCs, taken from a glioma patient whose treatment included an IDH1 peptide vaccine. The receptors stem from a man aged 45-65 years with glioma.

About this clone itself: Germline and junction disagree at one end, which may indicate a read error. CDR3 in DNA: TGTGCCAGTGTCGGGTTACAGAAGCTTTATTTT. Its translation is CASVGLQKLYF. The chain carries TRBV19 and TRBJ1-1; D call uncertain. This CDR3 has 11 residues. The germline V gene has CDR1 LNHDA and CDR2 SQIVND (reference sequence).

Sample share makes this clone medium-sized. The chain is built from TRBV30 and TRBJ1-1; TRBD1 matches 8 bases. The CDR3 is 14 residues long. Unmatched junction bases numbered 7, after V lost 2 bases and J lost 5 bases. CDR1 and CDR2 (germline): GTSNPN, SVGIG (reference sequence). This CDR3 is CAWSHTGGWTEAFF. Here the CDR3 DNA reads TGTGCCTGGAGTCATACAGGGGGTTGGACTGAAGCTTTCTTT.

The sample holds one count of this clone. The V and J genes are TRBV11-2 and TRBJ2-5; 8 bases line up with TRBD1. CDR1 and CDR2 from the germline V gene are SGHAT and FQNNGV. The CDR3 sequence is 15 residues long. The V segment lost 8 bases and the J segment 5 bases; nucleotides outside the gene matches: 13. CDR3 amino acids: CASALGQGPYETQYF. CDR3 in DNA: TGTGCCAGCGCCCTCGGACAGGGACCTTATGAGACCCAGTACTTC.

This sequence joins TRBV6-5 and TRBJ2-7, with a weak D call TRBD2 (7 bases). V gave up 6 bases and J gave up 0 bases, with 15 bases separating them. The V gene's germline CDR1 is MNHEY and CDR2 SVGAGI. This CDR3 spans 15 amino acids. The CDR3 DNA reads TGTGCCAGCAGCGGGCGGGGGCCAACCTCCTACGAGCAGTACTTC. The encoded protein is CASSGRGPTSYEQYF.